A single sample is the source of the 28 T cell receptor beta chains below, sequenced in a study of response to subunit inactivated influenza vaccine. TCRdb re-analysed the RT-PCR reads in MiXCR, keeping a single row per CDR3 protein. The sample carries some 850,000 distinct CDR3 sequences, about 18% recorded once. The material was PBMCs from blood, obtained more than 4 days after vaccination. These receptors all come from a man aged 50 to 59 who received an inactivated influenza vaccine.

This clonotype has just a few counts. The chain carries TRBV6-2 or TRBV6-3 and TRBJ2-1; unclear D gene. The CDR3 covers 13 residues. Germline V CDR1 and CDR2: MNHEY, SVGEGT. The V and J ends lost 6 bases and 5 bases respectively, with 11 bases between them. The CDR3 bases are TGTGCCAGCAGATCTGGGATTAACAATGAGCAGTTCTTC. Translating gives CASRSGINNEQFF.

The rearrangement joins TRBV5-6 to TRBJ2-1, with D perhaps assigned TRBD1 or TRBD2 (5 bases each). The CDR3 covers 15 residues. V lost 1 base and J 5 bases, leaving 13 bases between the germline ends. The germline CDR1 and CDR2 sequences are SGHDT and YYEEEE. This CDR3 reads CASSLYGDPDNEQFF. In nucleotides, the CDR3 is TGTGCCAGCAGCTTGTATGGGGACCCGGACAATGAGCAGTTCTTC.

This clonotype was observed a few times. This chain joins TRBV9 and TRBJ1-6, with TRBD1 identical over 7 bases. Germline V lookup: CDR1 SGDLS, CDR2 YYNGEE. J lost 7 bases, V lost 4 bases, and 8 bases had no gene match. There are 15 residues in the CDR3. As DNA, the CDR3 is TGTGCCAGCAGCTCCCGGGACAGATTAAATTCACCCCTCCACTTT. Its translation: CASSSRDRLNSPLHF.

This clonotype was recorded at least ten times. The rearrangement links TRBV10-3 to TRBJ2-1; 8 bases match TRBD2. Germline V gives CDR1 ENHRY, CDR2 SYGVKD. Trimming removed 4 bases from V and 4 bases from J; junction bases left unmatched: 3. The CDR3 is 14 amino acids. The CDR3 bases are TGTGCCATCAGTGGAACTAGCGGTTACAATGAGCAGTTCTTC. This translates into CAISGTSGYNEQFF.

This clonotype was picked up many times. The gene calls are TRBV4-2 and TRBJ1-1; 7 bases agree with TRBD1. V lost 2 bases and J lost 3; bases outside the gene matches: 3. The CDR3 spans 14 residues. Germline-derived CDR1 and CDR2 are LGHNA and YNFKEQ. The CDR3 sequence: CASSQQGGDTEAFF. The CDR3 DNA reads as TGTGCCAGCAGCCAACAGGGGGGGGACACTGAAGCTTTCTTT.

V is TRBV14 and J is TRBJ2-7; 9 bases match TRBD2. The CDR3 runs to 16 residues. CDR1 and CDR2 from the germline V gene are SGHDN and FVKESK. V shed 4 bases, J shed 3 bases, and the junction held 10 bases outside the gene matches. The chain's CDR3 is CASSPTFSGRSYEQYF. CDR3 coding DNA: TGTGCCAGCAGCCCGACTTTTAGCGGGAGAAGCTACGAGCAGTACTTC.

This sequence joins TRBV25-1 and TRBJ2-7, with 7 bases fitting TRBD1. The germline CDR1 and CDR2 sequences are MGHDK and SYGVNS. This CDR3 is 14 amino acids long. With 6 bases clipped from V and 1 base from J, the junction kept 6 bases outside the gene matches. The CDR3 nucleotides are TGTGCCAGCAGCCTCCCGGGACAGTCCTACGAGCAGTACTTC. This translates into CASSLPGQSYEQYF.

A few counts support this clonotype. The rearrangement links TRBV6-5 to TRBJ1-5, with D unresolved. V lost 2 bases, J lost 3 bases, and 8 bases lay in between. CDR3 size: 14 residues. Germline V gene data show CDR1 as MNHEY and CDR2 as SVGAGI. Here the CDR3 DNA reads TGTGCCAGCAGTTACGAGAGATCCAATCAGCCCCAGCATTTT. Its translation: CASSYERSNQPQHF.

The chain combines TRBV18 with TRBJ2-7, with 8 nucleotides matching TRBD1. This CDR3 has 14 amino acids. V dropped 2 bases and J dropped 5; count of bases not matched to a gene: 5. Germline loops: CDR1 KGHSH, CDR2 LQKENI. For the CDR3, the DNA is TGTGCCAGCTCACCAAGGAGCAGGGGGCACGAGCAGTACTTC. Translated: CASSPRSRGHEQYF.

The chain links TRBV29-1 to TRBJ1-1, with no clear D. The length of the CDR3 is 12 residues. The germline V gene has CDR1 SQVTM and CDR2 ANQGSEA. The CDR3 region has the DNA TGCGGTGGAAGGAATGTGAACACTGAAGCTTTCTTT. This gives the protein CGGRNVNTEAFF. Using reference TRBV29-1 and TRBJ1-1 for the parts outside the CDR3, the full variable domain is SAVISQKPSRDICQRGTSLTIQCQVDSQVTMMFWYRQQPGQSLTLIATANQGSEATYESGFVIDKFPISRPNLTFSTLTVSNMSPEDSSIYLCGGRNVNTEAFFGQGTRLTVV.

The chain is built from TRBV10-3 and TRBJ2-5; 8 bases agree with TRBD2. This CDR3 has 14 amino acids. Germline CDR1 ENHRY, CDR2 SYGVKD. V trimming: 0 bases; J trimming: 7 bases; junction bases outside the gene matches: 4. DNA for the CDR3: TGTGCCATCAGTGAGTCGAACGGGGGGGCGACCCAGTACTTC. Translating it yields CAISESNGGATQYF.

The chain couples TRBV12-3 or TRBV12-4 to TRBJ2-2, with 8 bases aligning to TRBD2. V dropped 3 bases and J dropped 5; count of bases not matched to a gene: 8. The CDR3 spans 16 residues. CDR3 nucleotides: TGTGCCAGCAGTTTTTCTGGGACTAGGGGGACCGGGGAGCTGTTTTTT. It encodes CASSFSGTRGTGELFF.

This clonotype was counted only a few times. The chain has TRBV5-1 and TRBJ2-4, with D perhaps TRBD1 or TRBD2 (6 bases each). This CDR3 is 19 amino acids long. The germline V gene encodes CDR1 SGHRS and CDR2 YFSETQ. V shed 3 bases and J shed 0 bases, with 22 bases lying between them. This CDR3 reads CASSWGAGALSLAKNIQYF. The DNA of the CDR3 is TGCGCCAGCAGCTGGGGGGCAGGGGCCCTGTCGCTAGCCAAAAACATTCAGTACTTC.

In this sample, this clonotype turned up many times. The genes are TRBV12-3 or TRBV12-4 and TRBJ2-1; D not resolved. V was shortened by 2 bases and J by 5 bases, with 10 bases between the two germline ends. This CDR3 is built from 14 residues. DNA of the CDR3: TGTGCCAGCAGTTTACTAGGCGGCGACAATGAGCAGTTCTTC. It translates to CASSLLGGDNEQFF.

This clonotype was observed once. V usage is TRBV20-1 and J usage is TRBJ2-7, with TRBD1 identical over 7 bases. Per germline, CDR1 DFQATT and CDR2 SNEGSKA (reference sequence). The CDR3 is 14 amino acids. The V segment lost 5 bases and the J segment 4 bases; nucleotides outside the gene matches: 11. The CDR3 sequence is CSAGSWDSRYEQYF. The CDR3 DNA sequence: TGCAGTGCTGGGAGTTGGGACAGTCGATACGAGCAGTACTTC.

This chain connects TRBV7-8 to TRBJ2-2; D is unresolved. Deletions cut 2 bases from V and 4 bases from J, with 14 bases between. From germline, CDR1 is SGHVS and CDR2 FQNEAQ. The CDR3 contains 16 residues. The CDR3: CASSLRVSWGTGELFF. CDR3 nucleotide sequence: TGTGCCAGCAGCTTAAGGGTCTCCTGGGGCACCGGGGAGCTGTTTTTT.

The rearrangement uses TRBV2 and TRBJ1-1, with TRBD1 as a possible D gene (6 bases). V lost 4 bases and J lost 7, with 13 bases in between. The germline V gene has CDR1 SNHLY and CDR2 FYNNEI. The CDR3 extends over 13 amino acids. CDR3 DNA sequence: TGTGCCAGCAGTGCCATTTCGACAGGTGAAGCTTTCTTT. Its translation: CASSAISTGEAFF.

V and J are TRBV20-1 and TRBJ2-5, with 13 bases matching TRBD2. The trim removed 0 bases at V and 4 bases at J, leaving 8 bases unmatched. The CDR3 covers 17 residues. CDR1 and CDR2 (germline): DFQATT, SNEGSKA (reference sequence). The CDR3 coding sequence is TGCAGTGCTAGAGATCTTCGACTAGCGGGGGGACGAGAGACCCAGTACTTC. This gives the protein CSARDLRLAGGRETQYF.

This clonotype has just a few counts. No DNA is shown, since the ends of the CDR3 on it are uncertain; the CDR3 is the one TCRdb lists. CDR3 sequence: CASSQGFGTGANTF. This chain joins TRBV4-1 and TRBJ1-2; the tabulated D call, TRBD1, remains unverified against the DNA. Germline CDR1 MGHRA, CDR2 YSYEKL. The CDR3 is 14 amino acids in total, end residues counted.

The chain employs TRBV7-9 and TRBJ1-4; perhaps TRBD1 as D (5 bases). The CDR3 has 15 amino acids. The germline CDR1 and CDR2 sequences are SEHNR and FQNEAQ (reference sequence). Deletions cut 0 bases from V and 10 bases from J, with 15 bases between. The CDR3 sequence is CASSLATGALVKLFF. Here the CDR3 DNA reads TGTGCCAGCAGCTTAGCCACCGGGGCTCTGGTAAAACTGTTTTTT.

The chain combines TRBV5-5 with TRBJ2-7, with D perhaps matching TRBD2 (7 bases). This CDR3 contains 14 residues. Looked up from germline, CDR1 is SGHKS and CDR2 is YYEKEE (reference sequence). V lost 3 bases and J 2 bases, leaving 12 bases between the germline ends. The CDR3 nucleotides are TGTGCCAGCAGCTCAAGGGGGGGTGCCTACGAGCAGTACTTC. Translating it yields CASSSRGGAYEQYF.

This clonotype was detected many times. The gene calls are TRBV29-1 and TRBJ2-5; 9 bases line up with TRBD1. Germline V lookup: CDR1 SQVTM, CDR2 ANQGSEA. V trimming: 1 base; J trimming: 10 bases; junction bases outside the gene matches: 4. This CDR3 is built from 12 residues. The CDR3 sequence is CSVEVETGGQYF. The CDR3 region has the DNA TGCAGCGTTGAAGTTGAGACAGGGGGCCAGTACTTC.

This clonotype turned up a few times. The rearrangement links TRBV7-6 to TRBJ1-6, with 7 positions matching TRBD1. The CDR3 contains 15 residues. J was trimmed by 9 bases and V by 5 bases; bases with no gene match: 10. Germline lookup yields CDR1 SGHVS and CDR2 FNYEAQ. The DNA of the CDR3 is TGTGCCAGCAGCGGATATGACAGGGTGGGTTCACCCCTCCACTTT. Translating it yields CASSGYDRVGSPLHF.

This clonotype was found many times. CDR3 protein: CASSQDGTRRFLELFF. DNA of the CDR3: TGCGCCAGCAGCCAGGACGGGACTAGAAGGTTTCTGGAGCTGTTTTTT. The chain links TRBV4-3 to TRBJ2-2; 8 bases line up with TRBD2. Germline V lookup: CDR1 LGHNA, CDR2 YSLEER. The CDR3 has 16 residues. The J segment lost 10 bases and the V segment lost 3 bases, leaving 13 bases of the junction unmatched.

This clonotype has only a few counts. V is TRBV7-7 and J is TRBJ2-3; D is undetermined. CDR1 and CDR2 (germline): SSHAT, FNYEAQ (reference sequence). CDR3 length: 16 amino acids. Trimming removed 3 bases at V and 0 bases at J, with 13 bases between. The CDR3 region is CASSFPLGGSTDTQYF. CDR3 nucleotides: TGTGCCAGCAGCTTCCCGCTGGGCGGTAGCACAGATACGCAGTATTTT.

The rearrangement links TRBV20-1 to TRBJ1-6; D not resolved. Per germline, CDR1 DFQATT and CDR2 SNEGSKA (reference sequence). The CDR3 has 12 amino acids. Deletions cut 3 bases from V and 9 bases from J, with 9 bases between. CDR3 amino acids: CSARVIGSPLHF. CDR3 nucleotides: TGCAGTGCTAGGGTAATTGGTTCACCCCTCCACTTT.

V gene TRBV9 combines with J gene TRBJ1-1, with TRBD1 matching over 8 bases. The germline gives CDR1 SGDLS, CDR2 YYNGEE. Trimming removed 2 bases from V and 2 bases from J; junction bases left unmatched: 2. The CDR3 covers 14 residues. CDR3 sequence (DNA): TGTGCCAGCAGCGTGCAGGGGGCCAACACTGAAGCTTTCTTT. Translated: CASSVQGANTEAFF.

This sequence joins TRBV4-3 and TRBJ2-5; 11 bases match TRBD2. The CDR3 length is 16 residues. In germline, CDR1 is LGHNA, CDR2 YSLEER. The V and J ends lost 2 bases and 6 bases, in that order; junction bases with no gene match: 8. CDR3 sequence reads: CASSQRIAGGGQTQYF. For the CDR3, the DNA is TGCGCCAGCAGCCAACGGATAGCGGGAGGGGGGCAGACCCAGTACTTC.